A single sample gave rise to the 21 T cell receptor beta chains below, sequenced in a study of shared clonotypes between healthy human individuals. The table came from immunoSEQ multiplex PCR; TCRdb's copy has only in-frame clones and leaves some out. The sample lists hundreds of thousands of clones, roughly 70% seen once, with under 2% in the top ten. The source material was memory CD4+ T cells sorted from blood. Subset in this sample: CD45RA-negative fraction. These receptors came from a woman aged 25-40 years in good health.

This clone came up once. Additional DNA sequences in this sample encode the identical CDR3. CDR3 sequence: CASSLAGSYEQYF. The CDR3 DNA reads as TGCGCCAGCAGCTTGGCCGGGTCGTACGAGCAGTACTTC. J is TRBJ2-7 and V is TRBV5-1, with unresolved D. The CDR3 length is 13 residues. Germline V CDR1 and CDR2: SGHRS, YFSETQ. V lost 0 bases to trimming and J lost 4 bases, with 8 bases between them.

This clone was seen a handful of times. The chain joins TRBV30 to TRBJ1-6; the D is unclear. The germline CDR1 and CDR2 sequences are GTSNPN and SVGIG (reference sequence). Trimming pared 1 base from V and 4 bases from J, leaving 5 bases between. This CDR3 spans 13 amino acids. In DNA, the CDR3 is TGTGCCTGGAGTGCTGCATATAATTCACCCCTCCACTTT. Amino acid sequence: CAWSAAYNSPLHF.

The sample holds one count of this clone. This rearrangement joins TRBV27 to TRBJ2-7; 7 bases are shared with TRBD2. CDR3 length: 14 amino acids. The germline V gene encodes CDR1 MNHEY and CDR2 SMNVEV (reference sequence). Losses at the gene ends were 5 bases for V and 2 bases for J; bases not matched to a gene: 6. The CDR3 is CASSVSGFAYEQYF. The CDR3 bases are TGTGCCAGCAGTGTTAGCGGGTTCGCCTACGAGCAGTACTTC.

The chain employs TRBV10-3 and TRBJ1-1; tentatively, D is TRBD1 (6 bases). The CDR3 totals 14 residues. CDR1 ENHRY and CDR2 SYGVKD come from the germline V gene. V lost 2 bases and J 2 bases, leaving 9 bases between the germline ends. CDR3 loop: CAISEQDSNTEAFF. In DNA form, the CDR3 reads TGTGCCATCAGTGAGCAGGACAGCAACACTGAAGCTTTCTTT.

V usage is TRBV7-2 and J usage is TRBJ2-2; possible D gene TRBD1, 6 bases. The CDR3 totals 15 residues. V lost 5 bases and J lost 2, with 12 bases in between. Germline V gene sequence: CDR1 SGHTA, CDR2 FQGNSA. In DNA form, the CDR3 reads TGTGCCAGCAGCACCAACAGGGCAAACACCGGGGAGCTGTTTTTT. Protein: CASSTNRANTGELFF.

The rearrangement links TRBV11-1 to TRBJ2-3; no reliable D call. CDR3 size: 15 residues. V was cut by 5 bases and J by 0 bases, with 12 bases left in between. Germline V gene data show CDR1 as SGHAT and CDR2 as FQDESV (reference sequence). CDR3 amino acids: CASSLYGTSTDTQYF. The CDR3 region has the DNA TGTGCCAGCAGCCTATACGGAACTAGCACAGATACGCAGTATTTT. Full variable domain (rest looked up from reference TRBV11-1 and TRBJ2-3): EAEVAQSPRYKITEKSQAVAFWCDPISGHATLYWYRQILGQGPELLVQFQDESVVDDSQLPKDRFSAERLKGVDSTLKIQPAELGDSAMYLCASSLYGTSTDTQYFGPGTRLTVL.

V and J are TRBV5-1 and TRBJ2-7, with D possibly TRBD1 on 6 matching bases. V gave up 4 bases and J gave up 2 bases, with 16 bases separating them. The CDR3 consists of 15 residues. Germline V lookup: CDR1 SGHRS, CDR2 YFSETQ. CDR3 sequence reads: CASSRQGGAAYEQYF. Written as DNA, the CDR3 is TGCGCCAGCAGCAGACAAGGGGGTGCAGCCTACGAGCAGTACTTC.

This clone was seen a few times. The chain's CDR3 is CASSSPRERAGETQYF. The CDR3 bases are TGTGCCAGCAGCAGCCCCCGGGAGAGGGCGGGGGAGACCCAGTACTTC. The chain links TRBV5-6 to TRBJ2-5, with D possibly matching TRBD2 (6 bases). The CDR3 has 16 residues. Per the germline V gene, CDR1 is SGHDT and CDR2 is YYEEEE. V dropped 4 bases and J dropped 5 bases, with 21 bases sitting between them.

For this clone: Being one base from a much bigger clone, this may be a read error. This rearrangement joins TRBV10-1 to TRBJ1-2; D is unclear. The CDR3 loop spans 12 amino acids. Germline V gene lookup returns CDR1 WNHNN and CDR2 SYGVQD (reference sequence). Trimming pared 5 bases from V and 4 bases from J, leaving 8 bases between. The CDR3 DNA sequence: TGCGCCAGCAGTTTAGGATCCTATGGCTACACCTTC. Residues: CASSLGSYGYTF.

The chain has TRBV2 and TRBJ2-7; D uncertain. The CDR3 is 13 amino acids. V lost 8 bases, J lost 6 bases, and 17 bases lay in between. Germline assignment: CDR1 SNHLY and CDR2 FYNNEI. The DNA for the CDR3 is TGTGCCAGCTTTTTGTATGGGGTGGGCGAGCAGTACTTC. Its translation is CASFLYGVGEQYF.

The rearrangement uses TRBV21-1 and TRBJ2-5; the table assigns TRBD2, which was not confirmed against the DNA. The closer fit of TRBJ2-7 to the DNA end suggests the J call may be wrong. TRBV21-1 is noted as a pseudogene. This CDR3 spans 15 amino acids. As DNA, the CDR3 is TGTGCCAGCAGTACGGGAGGGCCGAGGATGTACGAGCAGTACTTC. It yields the protein CASSTGGPRMYEQYF.

This clone was counted only a few times. The same CDR3 also results from other DNA sequences found in this sample. The chain couples TRBV5-1 to TRBJ2-1; D may be TRBD1 (5 bases). V shed 4 bases and J shed 0 bases, with 11 bases lying between them. This CDR3 is built from 15 residues. CDR1 is SGHRS and CDR2 is YFSETQ in the germline V gene. In nucleotides, the CDR3 is TGCGCCAGCAGCCTAGACAGAAGCTCCTACAATGAGCAGTTCTTC. Translated: CASSLDRSSYNEQFF.

V usage is TRBV7-3 and J usage is TRBJ2-1; 13 bases are shared with TRBD2. CDR1 and CDR2 from the germline V gene are SGHTA and FQGTGA. Losses at the gene ends were 1 base for V and 9 bases for J; bases not matched to a gene: 6. CDR3 size: 16 residues. The CDR3 DNA reads as TGTGCCAGCAGCTTAATTCCCGGGACTAGCGGGGCTGAGCAGTTCTTC. It is translated as CASSLIPGTSGAEQFF.

V is TRBV7-9 and J is TRBJ2-1, with 9 bases identical to TRBD2. The CDR3 has 17 amino acids. Germline CDR1 reads SEHNR; CDR2 reads FQNEAQ (reference sequence). The junction had 15 bases not matched to a gene; V was cut back by 5 bases and J by 7 bases. CDR3 loop: CASSPPLREGPLNEQFF. CDR3 DNA sequence: TGTGCCAGCAGCCCCCCTCTGCGGGAGGGCCCTTTAAATGAGCAGTTCTTC.

V gene TRBV19 combines with J gene TRBJ1-5; tentative D call: TRBD1 (5 bases). The CDR3 has 16 amino acids. From germline, CDR1 is LNHDA and CDR2 SQIVND (reference sequence). Trimming stripped 6 bases from V and 6 bases from J, with 21 bases between. The CDR3 coding sequence is TGTGCCAGTAGGATATCCGGGACGGGGGTCGGTCAGCCCCAGCATTTT. It encodes CASRISGTGVGQPQHF. Filled out from reference TRBV19 and TRBJ1-5, the complete variable domain reads DGGITQSPKYLFRKEGQNVTLSCEQNLNHDAMYWYRQDPGQGLRLIYYSQIVNDFQKGDIAEGYSVSREKKESFPLTVTSAQKNPTAFYLCASRISGTGVGQPQHFGDGTRLSIL.

The chain carries TRBV7-9 and TRBJ2-7; the D gene is possibly TRBD1 (5 bases). CDR1 is SEHNR and CDR2 is FQNEAQ in the germline V gene (reference sequence). This CDR3 is 14 amino acids long. V was cut by 3 bases and J by 3 bases, with 12 bases left in between. CDR3 in DNA: TGTGCCAGCAGCTTGTTCACAGGCTACTACGAGCAGTACTTC. Protein sequence: CASSLFTGYYEQYF.

The table lists this clone with a few counts. The J gene is TRBJ1-2, the V gene TRBV5-1; no clear D gene. This CDR3 region has 13 residues. Per germline, CDR1 SGHRS and CDR2 YFSETQ. Between the trimmed V and J ends, which lost 4 bases and 1 base, there was a span of 8 bases. The CDR3 DNA follows: TGCGCCAGCAGCCCTCAGGTTAACTATGGCTACACCTTC. Amino acid sequence: CASSPQVNYGYTF.

CDR3 DNA: TGCGCCAGCAGCGGTATCGGGAGGGCCTCCTACGAGCAGTACTTC. Translated, it gives CASSGIGRASYEQYF. The chain is built from TRBV5-1 and TRBJ2-7, with 8 bases that match TRBD2. In germline, CDR1 is SGHRS, CDR2 YFSETQ. The CDR3 length is 15 residues. Germline trimming cut 4 bases from V and 0 bases from J; bases unmatched to any gene: 6.

In regard to this clone: This likely reflects a read error, since a far larger clone is one base away. Other DNA sequences of this sample code for an identical CDR3. The J gene is TRBJ2-3, the V gene TRBV6-5; 7 bases match TRBD1. Germline CDR1 is MNHEY and CDR2 is SVGAGI. The CDR3 has 14 amino acids. J was trimmed by 2 bases and V by 2 bases; bases with no gene match: 1. CDR3 loop: CASSYTGDTDTQYF. CDR3 nucleotides: TGTGCCAGCAGTTACACAGGGGACACAGATACGCAGTATTTT.

CDR3 sequence reads: CASSLAGAGEETQYF. CDR3 in DNA: TGTGCCAGCAGCTTAGCCGGGGCAGGGGAAGAGACCCAGTACTTC. The V call is TRBV7-3, the J call TRBJ2-5, with TRBD1 as a possible D gene (6 bases). CDR1 is SGHTA and CDR2 is FQGTGA in the germline V gene. Trimming took 2 bases from V and 3 from J, leaving 13 bases between them. This CDR3 region has 15 residues. Full variable domain (outside the CDR3, taken from reference TRBV7-3 and TRBJ2-5): GAGVSQTPSNKVTEKGKYVELRCDPISGHTALYWYRQSLGQGPEFLIYFQGTGAADDSGLPNDRFFAVRPEGSVSTLKIQRTERGDSAVYLCASSLAGAGEETQYFGPGTRLLVL.

The genes are TRBV29-1 and TRBJ2-1; no clear D gene. V lost 6 bases and J 5 bases, leaving 11 bases between the germline ends. The length of the CDR3 is 12 residues. The germline CDR1 and CDR2 sequences are SQVTM and ANQGSEA. The DNA for the CDR3 is TGCAGCGTGCATCGGATTAACAATGAGCAGTTCTTC. It translates to CSVHRINNEQFF.